This record covers a single T cell receptor beta chain. The antigen this receptor binds is unknown. Since a much larger clone is just one base distant, this may be a read error. V is cut by 0 bases and J by 4 bases, and the space between the germline ends is 13 bases. The germline V gene specifies MGHRA as CDR1 and YSYEKL as CDR2. Including cysteine and phenylalanine, the CDR3 has 15 amino acids. The entry retains the CDR3 DNA only, 45 bases that are in frame from base 1. These data originate in a study of glioma-infiltrating T cells (TCRdb year 2016). General notes on the study: The low-grade gliomas were WHO grade II oligodendrogliomas or astrocytomas, while the glioblastomas were WHO grade IV tumors sampled at initial diagnosis rather than at recurrent diagnosis. Glioma patients received dexamethasone for six or fewer days before surgery. The study sequenced TCR alpha- and beta-chain repertoires from glioma tissue, from non-neoplastic brain tissue and from matched peripheral blood mononuclear cells. For blood libraries, the target was about 4.5- to 10-fold sequencing coverage of 850,000 to 1,000,000 peripheral T cells. Three low-grade glioma patients, under ten primary glioblastoma patients, and three non-glioma patients who contributed non-neoplastic brain tissue made up the paired cohort. To gauge divergence between tissue and blood T-cell populations, every tissue-infiltrating repertoire was compared against the peripheral blood repertoire from the same patient.

The iRepertoire nested amplicon-rescue multiplex PCR (arm-PCR) platform was used to amplify TCR alpha and beta CDR3 regions from RNA. The input for one-step reverse transcription and amplification was about 100-400 ng of tissue mRNA or PBMC total RNA. Following bead purification, Illumina adapters were added by a secondary multiplex PCR, and libraries between 200 and 400 bp were gel-purified. Internal 6-nucleotide barcodes were carried by the libraries and were used for demultiplexing. The libraries were sequenced on an Illumina MiSeq using 2x220 or 2x250 nucleotide paired-end reads. Processing in the source paper ran as follows. FLASH 1.2.11 was used to merge paired reads, and BWA-MEM then aligned the reads to the GRCh37 human genome before TRA and TRB reads were extracted. V and J assignment used an IMGT-derived reference of cassette sequences and CDR3 motifs that included pseudogenes. Reads were translated in three frames, and productive CDR3s were defined by a C…FGXG motif without stop codons. Unique combinations of V-J cassette pair and CDR3 amino acid sequence were defined as clonotypes. Reads were filtered by Hamming distance, with the threshold set by the sequence error rate of each sample in mapped regions. TCRdb trimmed public reads at Q25 via fastp, called clones via MiXCR and kept in-frame beta chains. Entries are consolidated by CDR3 protein sequence, retaining the most common genes and DNA. TCRdb, not the original authors, processed these V and J calls. Within this sample are 400,000 or so distinct CDR3 sequences, with around 38% of them counted one time only. The top ten clonotypes cover more than 10% of the sample.

Immediately after resection, surgical brain or tumor specimens were cryofrozen in liquid nitrogen, with peripheral blood cells collected concurrently. The investigation overall reported the following: A signature set of shared blood CDR3 motifs marked patients with low tissue-blood divergence and was depleted in highly divergent patients. VJ-independent divergence between tissue and blood was found to be below expectation in non-neoplastic patients but above expectation in all gliomas, particularly low-grade gliomas. Very few CDR3 sequences were found to be shared between tissue and blood, and this scarcity was attributed to high CDR3 diversity and limited sampling. The group comparisons were based on small numbers of patients: three non-neoplastic, three low-grade glioma and seven to nine glioblastoma patients.

The receptor was isolated from a human donor with low-grade glioma or glioblastoma, undergoing nonglioma brain surgery, or in good health (not recorded which). Sequencing was done on a sample of glioma tissue, nonneoplastic brain tissue, or PBMCs (not recorded which). The V gene is TRBV4-1 and the J gene is TRBJ2-7, with the D gene too uncertain to name. The CDR3 here reads CASSQDFVTPYEQYF. At the DNA level, the sequence is TGCGCCAGCAGCCAAGATTTTGTGACCCCATACGAGCAGTACTTC.